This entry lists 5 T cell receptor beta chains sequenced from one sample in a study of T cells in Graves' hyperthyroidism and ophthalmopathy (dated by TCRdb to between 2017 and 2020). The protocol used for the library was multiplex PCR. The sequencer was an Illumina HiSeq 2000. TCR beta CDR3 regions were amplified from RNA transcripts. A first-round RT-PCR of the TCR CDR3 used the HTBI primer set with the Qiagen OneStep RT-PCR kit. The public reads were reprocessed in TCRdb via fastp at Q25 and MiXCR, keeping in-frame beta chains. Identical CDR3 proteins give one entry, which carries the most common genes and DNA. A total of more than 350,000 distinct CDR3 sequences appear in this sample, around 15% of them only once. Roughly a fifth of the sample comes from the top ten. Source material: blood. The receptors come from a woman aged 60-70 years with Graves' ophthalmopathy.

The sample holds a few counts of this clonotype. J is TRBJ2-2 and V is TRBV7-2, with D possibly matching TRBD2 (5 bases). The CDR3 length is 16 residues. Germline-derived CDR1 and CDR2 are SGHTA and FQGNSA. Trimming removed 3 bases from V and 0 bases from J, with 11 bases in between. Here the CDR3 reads CASSFNSAANTGELFF. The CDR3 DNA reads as TGTGCCAGCAGCTTTAACTCAGCGGCGAACACCGGGGAGCTGTTTTTT.

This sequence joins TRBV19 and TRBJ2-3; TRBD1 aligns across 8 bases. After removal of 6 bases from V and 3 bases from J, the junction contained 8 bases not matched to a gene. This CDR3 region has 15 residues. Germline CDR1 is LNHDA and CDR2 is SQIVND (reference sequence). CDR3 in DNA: TGTGCCAGTAGAGCGGACAGGGAGATTACAGATACGCAGTATTTT. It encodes CASRADREITDTQYF.

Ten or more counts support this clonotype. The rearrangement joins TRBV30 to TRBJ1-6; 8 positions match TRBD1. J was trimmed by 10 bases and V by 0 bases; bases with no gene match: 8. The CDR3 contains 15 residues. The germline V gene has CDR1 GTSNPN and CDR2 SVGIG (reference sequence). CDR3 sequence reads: CAWSVPGQASSPLHF. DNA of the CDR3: TGTGCCTGGAGTGTACCGGGACAGGCCTCCTCACCCCTCCACTTT. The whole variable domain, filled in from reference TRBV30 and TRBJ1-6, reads SQTIHQWPATLVQPVGSPLSLECTVEGTSNPNLYWYRQAAGRGLQLLFYSVGIGQISSEVPQNLSASRPQDRQFILSSKKLLLSDSGFYLCAWSVPGQASSPLHFGNGTRLTVT.

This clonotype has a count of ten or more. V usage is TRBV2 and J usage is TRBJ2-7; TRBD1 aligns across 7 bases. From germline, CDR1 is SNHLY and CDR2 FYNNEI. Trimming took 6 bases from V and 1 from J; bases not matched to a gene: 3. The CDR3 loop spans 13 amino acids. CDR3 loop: CASSHRGSYEQYF. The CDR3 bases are TGTGCCAGCAGCCACAGGGGTTCCTACGAGCAGTACTTC.

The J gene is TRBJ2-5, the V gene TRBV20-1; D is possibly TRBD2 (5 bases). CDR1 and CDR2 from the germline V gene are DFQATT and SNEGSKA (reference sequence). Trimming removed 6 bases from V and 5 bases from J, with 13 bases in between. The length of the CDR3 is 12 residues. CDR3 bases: TGCAGTGCCCCCCGGCGGAGGGAGACCCAGTACTTC. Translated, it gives CSAPRRRETQYF.